This T cell receptor (beta chain) stems from a study of blood T cell repertoires in COVID-19. Study-wide background: The United States, Italy and Spain were the sources of the acute and convalescent COVID-19 samples. PBMCs, B-cell-depleted T cells, or T cells provided the cDNA or gDNA that made up the material.

V lost 7 bases to trimming and J lost 8 bases; unmatched junction nucleotides: 7. Germline V CDR1 and CDR2: MNHEY, SVGAGI. The CDR3 is 12 residues long. Source study methods: Amplifying reference gene primers gave estimates of nucleated cell counts. Profiled with immunoSEQ multiplex PCR; TCRdb holds only in-frame clones, not every one. D and trimming were read from the DNA, whereas the V and J calls and clone size are those reported in that table. The profile shows about 80,000 clones, approximately 80% of them singletons. The TCR comes from a human donor in a cohort sampled during active COVID-19. Material: peripheral blood. The V call is TRBV6-5, the J call TRBJ1-2; 7 bases align to TRBD1. CDR3 sequence (DNA): TGTGCCAGCACGACAGGGATGGGCGGCTACACCTTC. Its translation is CASTTGMGGYTF.